This T cell receptor beta chain was obtained from a study of cytomegalovirus exposure and HLA in healthy donors. General observations from the study: Among the sequence variants, a highly shared cluster was likely an artifact of sequencing. Later on, a genetic analysis was performed. It linked a missense variant in DCLRE1C with V- and J-gene trimming of TCR beta.

Trimming cost V 4 bases and J 7 bases, with 16 bases left between them. The V gene's germline CDR1 is SGHDN and CDR2 FVKESK. This CDR3 has 15 amino acids. Note on this clone: The antigen is undetermined.

PCR was performed using 60 Vbeta and 13 Jbeta primers. Clones were sequenced by immunoSEQ multiplex PCR, and TCRdb holds only the in-frame ones, with some missing. The sample carries some 130,000 clones, over 60% recorded once. The gene calls are TRBV14 and TRBJ1-4; D may be TRBD1 (6 bases). Sequencing input: PBMCs. The receptor was derived from a woman in her twenties or thirties in good health and CMV-seropositive. DNA of the CDR3: TGTGCCAGCAGCCCCGGGACACTCAGTCCTGAAAAACTGTTTTTT. It translates to CASSPGTLSPEKLFF.